The 16 T cell receptor beta chains below were found in one sample sequenced in a study of identical twins. Using its own MiXCR run on the 5' RACE reads, TCRdb lists one record per CDR3 protein. The sample lists fewer than 450,000 distinct CDR3 sequences; around 9.7% were seen once. Sequencing was carried out using naive T cells sorted from blood. All receptors derive from a woman aged 45-65 years in good health.

This clonotype has more than one count but fewer than ten. The rearrangement links TRBV6-5 to TRBJ1-2; D is uncertain. There are 11 residues in the CDR3. Deletions cut 2 bases from V and 12 bases from J, with 10 bases between. Germline V gene lookup returns CDR1 MNHEY and CDR2 SVGAGI. CDR3 sequence reads: CASSYGPRDTF. For the CDR3, the DNA is TGTGCCAGCAGTTACGGGCCACGGGACACCTTC.

This clonotype was observed a few times. CDR3 in amino acids: CASSLRGWGTEAFF. As DNA, the CDR3 is TGCGCCAGCAGCTTGCGGGGCTGGGGCACTGAAGCTTTCTTT. The J gene is TRBJ1-1, the V gene TRBV5-1, with D perhaps TRBD1 (5 bases). Trimming stripped 1 base from V and 4 bases from J, with 11 bases between. This CDR3 contains 14 residues. Germline V gene lookup returns CDR1 SGHRS and CDR2 YFSETQ.

Only a few counts were recorded for this clonotype. The chain recombines TRBV20-1 with TRBJ2-1; D possibly corresponds to TRBD1 (6 bases). Germline CDR1 DFQATT, CDR2 SNEGSKA (reference sequence). The CDR3 contains 12 residues. Trimming took off 4 bases at V and 6 bases at J, with 10 bases between the two ends. CDR3: CSANRVGNEQFF. Here the CDR3 DNA reads TGCAGTGCTAACAGGGTGGGCAATGAGCAGTTCTTC.

The rearrangement links TRBV11-2 to TRBJ1-1; possible D gene TRBD1, 5 bases. CDR3 length equals 17 residues. Trimming took 1 base from V and 2 from J, leaving 17 bases between them. Germline-derived CDR1 and CDR2 are SGHAT and FQNNGV. Here the CDR3 reads CASSLGLHRSSNTEAFF. As DNA, the CDR3 is TGTGCCAGCAGCTTAGGACTACACAGGAGCTCAAACACTGAAGCTTTCTTT.

In its sample, this clonotype was seen many times. This sequence joins TRBV5-1 and TRBJ1-1; D gene ambiguous. The CDR3 loop spans 14 amino acids. With 5 bases removed from V and 0 bases from J, the gap between germline ends came to 11 bases. Germline values: CDR1 SGHRS, CDR2 YFSETQ. The CDR3 spells CASRAGSMNTEAFF. The CDR3 DNA sequence: TGCGCCAGCAGGGCGGGAAGTATGAACACTGAAGCTTTCTTT.

This clonotype came up a few times. This chain links TRBV3-1 with TRBJ2-3, with D possibly TRBD1 on 6 matching bases. In germline, CDR1 is LGHDT, CDR2 YNNKEL (reference sequence). V lost 4 bases, J lost 5 bases, and 16 bases lay in between. This CDR3 is 15 amino acids long. The CDR3 region has the DNA TGTGCCAGCAGCCTCGGAGGACAGAGAGTAGATACGCAGTATTTT. Protein product: CASSLGGQRVDTQYF.

The chain recombines TRBV12-3 or TRBV12-4 with TRBJ2-3; D unresolved. The CDR3 sequence is 13 residues long. V lost 7 bases to trimming and J lost 6 bases, with 14 bases between them. In DNA form, the CDR3 reads TGTGCCAGCACGTGGACCCGGGTGGATACGCAGTATTTT. Residues: CASTWTRVDTQYF.

This clonotype showed up just a few times. This chain uses TRBV6-5 with TRBJ2-1; 7 bases match TRBD2. CDR1 is MNHEY, CDR2 SVGAGI, per germline. This CDR3 has 17 residues. The V segment lost 0 bases and the J segment 6 bases; nucleotides outside the gene matches: 11. The CDR3 region is CASSYSRNGLGANEQFF. Here the CDR3 DNA reads TGTGCCAGCAGTTACTCCCGCAATGGACTAGGGGCCAATGAGCAGTTCTTC.

This clonotype came up many times. The chain uses TRBV19 and TRBJ2-1; 7 nucleotides agree with TRBD1. The CDR3 length is 15 residues. Germline V gives CDR1 LNHDA, CDR2 SQIVND (reference sequence). The V segment lost 3 bases and the J segment 8 bases; nucleotides outside the gene matches: 10. The CDR3 DNA follows: TGTGCCAGTAGTATTCTCGGGACAGTGGGCCATGAGCAGTTCTTC. Its protein is CASSILGTVGHEQFF.

This CDR3 reads CASSEWPNNEQFF. The CDR3 DNA sequence: TGTGCCAGCAGTGAATGGCCGAACAATGAGCAGTTCTTC. J is TRBJ2-1 and V is TRBV2; D uncertain. The CDR3 sequence is 13 residues long. Trimming shortened V by 2 bases and J by 5 bases, and 7 bases separated the two germline ends. Germline CDR1 reads SNHLY; CDR2 reads FYNNEI.

The sample holds many counts of this clonotype. The rearrangement uses TRBV28 and TRBJ2-5; 11 bases agree with TRBD1. With V trimmed by 10 bases and J by 5 bases, 3 bases remained unmatched. CDR3 length: 12 residues. In germline, CDR1 is MDHEN, CDR2 SYDVKM. CDR3 nucleotides: TGTGCCACCGGGACAGGGGGTGAGACCCAGTACTTC. Its translation is CATGTGGETQYF.

The rearrangement uses TRBV7-9 and TRBJ1-1; 7 nucleotides line up with TRBD1. The trim removed 5 bases at V and 5 bases at J, leaving 8 bases unmatched. The length of the CDR3 is 14 residues. Germline CDR1 is SEHNR and CDR2 is FQNEAQ (reference sequence). This CDR3 is CASSPIGTATEAFF. The CDR3, as DNA: TGTGCCAGCAGCCCTATTGGGACAGCAACTGAAGCTTTCTTT.

This sequence joins TRBV4-1 and TRBJ2-1, with 9 bases matching TRBD2. The CDR3 sequence is 16 residues long. Germline values: CDR1 MGHRA, CDR2 YSYEKL. The V gene end was trimmed by 0 bases and the J gene end by 8 bases; junction bases not matched to a gene: 8. This CDR3 is CASSQDSGSLIYEQFF. The CDR3 nucleotides are TGCGCCAGCAGCCAAGATAGCGGGAGTTTGATATATGAGCAGTTCTTC.

This clonotype was picked up many times. V and J are TRBV7-3 and TRBJ2-7; D might be TRBD2 (6 bases). Per the germline V gene, CDR1 is SGHTA and CDR2 is FQGTGA. CDR3 length equals 13 residues. With 8 bases removed from V and 2 bases from J, the gap between germline ends came to 13 bases. Here the CDR3 reads CASPGDETYEQYF. DNA of the CDR3: TGTGCCAGCCCGGGGGACGAAACCTACGAGCAGTACTTC.

This clonotype was counted at least ten times. The rearrangement joins TRBV20-1 to TRBJ2-5; no clear D gene. Trimming shortened V by 1 base and J by 4 bases, and 13 bases separated the two germline ends. The CDR3 loop spans 14 amino acids. The V gene's germline CDR1 is DFQATT and CDR2 SNEGSKA (reference sequence). The CDR3 loop is CSARGYRGPETQYF. As DNA, the CDR3 is TGCAGTGCTAGAGGTTACCGAGGACCAGAGACCCAGTACTTC.

This clonotype was counted at least ten times. The V gene is TRBV5-1, the J gene TRBJ2-3; TRBD2 aligns across 13 bases. V was pared by 3 bases and J by 6 bases, with 7 bases of the junction left unmatched. Germline loops: CDR1 SGHRS, CDR2 YFSETQ. The CDR3 totals 16 residues. The CDR3 DNA reads TGCGCCAGCAGCTCCACTAGCGGGAGGGCCGGGGATACGCAGTATTTT. It specifies CASSSTSGRAGDTQYF.